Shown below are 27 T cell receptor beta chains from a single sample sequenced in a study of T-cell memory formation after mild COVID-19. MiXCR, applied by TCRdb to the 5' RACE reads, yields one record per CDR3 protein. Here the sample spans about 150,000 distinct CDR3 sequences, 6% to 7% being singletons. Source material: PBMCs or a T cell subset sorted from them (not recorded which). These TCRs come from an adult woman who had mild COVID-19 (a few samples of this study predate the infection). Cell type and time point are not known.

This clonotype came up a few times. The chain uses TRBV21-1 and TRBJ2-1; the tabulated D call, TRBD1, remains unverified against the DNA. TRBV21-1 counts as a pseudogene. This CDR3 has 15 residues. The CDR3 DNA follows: TGTGCCAGCAGCAAAGCTCCCAGGGAGTACAATGAGCAGTTCTTC. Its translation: CASSKAPREYNEQFF.

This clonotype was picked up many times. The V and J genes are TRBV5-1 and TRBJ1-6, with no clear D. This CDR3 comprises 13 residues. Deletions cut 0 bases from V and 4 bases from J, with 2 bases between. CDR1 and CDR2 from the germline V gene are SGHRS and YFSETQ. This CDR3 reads CASSLGYNSPLHF. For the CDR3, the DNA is TGCGCCAGCAGCTTGGGGTATAATTCACCCCTCCACTTT.

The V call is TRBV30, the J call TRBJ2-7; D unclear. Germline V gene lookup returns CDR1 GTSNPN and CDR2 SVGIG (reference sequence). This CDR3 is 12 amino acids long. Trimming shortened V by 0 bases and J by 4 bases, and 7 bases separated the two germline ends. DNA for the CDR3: TGTGCCTGGAGTGTCGCCAGGTACGAGCAGTACTTC. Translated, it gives CAWSVARYEQYF.

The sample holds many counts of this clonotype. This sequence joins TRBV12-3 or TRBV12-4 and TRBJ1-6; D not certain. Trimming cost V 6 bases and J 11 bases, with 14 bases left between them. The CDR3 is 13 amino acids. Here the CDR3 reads CASRPGPSPPLHF. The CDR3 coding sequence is TGTGCCAGCAGACCCGGACCATCCCCACCCCTCCACTTT.

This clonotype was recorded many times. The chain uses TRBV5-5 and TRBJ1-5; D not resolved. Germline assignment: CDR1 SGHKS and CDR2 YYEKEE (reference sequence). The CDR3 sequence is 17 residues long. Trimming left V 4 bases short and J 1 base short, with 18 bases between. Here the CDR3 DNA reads TGTGCCAGCAGCCCCCTGGGTGGGGATTCGAGCAATCAGCCCCAGCATTTT. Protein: CASSPLGGDSSNQPQHF.

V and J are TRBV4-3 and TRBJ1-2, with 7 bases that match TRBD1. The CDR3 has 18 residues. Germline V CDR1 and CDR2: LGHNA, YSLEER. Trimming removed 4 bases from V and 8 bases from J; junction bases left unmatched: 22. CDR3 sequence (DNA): TGCGCCAGCAGCCGGGGATTGAACTATGAGGGGGCCGGCGTAGGCTACACCTTC. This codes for CASSRGLNYEGAGVGYTF.

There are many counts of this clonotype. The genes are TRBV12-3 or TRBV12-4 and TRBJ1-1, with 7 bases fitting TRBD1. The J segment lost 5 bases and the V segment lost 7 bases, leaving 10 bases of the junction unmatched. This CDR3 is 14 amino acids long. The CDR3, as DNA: TGTGCCAGCATTACCGGGACAGTTGGTACTGAAGCTTTCTTT. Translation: CASITGTVGTEAFF.

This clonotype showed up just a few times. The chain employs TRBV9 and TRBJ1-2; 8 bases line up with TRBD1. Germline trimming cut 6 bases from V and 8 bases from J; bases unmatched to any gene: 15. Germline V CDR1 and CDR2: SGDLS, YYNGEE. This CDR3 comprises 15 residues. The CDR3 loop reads CASKPSPGGVKGYTF. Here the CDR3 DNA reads TGTGCCAGCAAACCAAGTCCAGGGGGCGTGAAGGGCTACACCTTC.

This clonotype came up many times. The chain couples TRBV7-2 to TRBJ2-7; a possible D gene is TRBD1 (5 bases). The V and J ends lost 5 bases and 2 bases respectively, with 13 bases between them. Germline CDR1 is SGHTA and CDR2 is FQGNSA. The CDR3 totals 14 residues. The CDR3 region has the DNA TGTGCCAGCAGCCTCAGGACATCCCCCTACGAGCAGTACTTC. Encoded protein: CASSLRTSPYEQYF.

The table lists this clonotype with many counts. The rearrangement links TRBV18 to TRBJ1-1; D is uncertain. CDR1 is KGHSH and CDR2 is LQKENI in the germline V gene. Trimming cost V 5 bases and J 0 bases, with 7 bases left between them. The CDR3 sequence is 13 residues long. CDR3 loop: CASSTEMNTEAFF. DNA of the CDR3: TGTGCCAGCTCAACTGAGATGAACACTGAAGCTTTCTTT.

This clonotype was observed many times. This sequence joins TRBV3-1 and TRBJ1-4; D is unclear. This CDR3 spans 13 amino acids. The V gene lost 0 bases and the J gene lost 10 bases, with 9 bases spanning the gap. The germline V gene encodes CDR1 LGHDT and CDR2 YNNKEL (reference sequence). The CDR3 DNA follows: TGTGCCAGCAGCCAAGACAACGAGGGAAAACTGTTTTTT. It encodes CASSQDNEGKLFF. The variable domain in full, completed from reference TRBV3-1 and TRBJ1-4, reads DTAVSQTPKYLVTQMGNDKSIKCEQNLGHDTMYWYKQDSKKFLKIMFSYNNKELIINETVPNRFSPKSPDKAHLNLHINSLELGDSAVYFCASSQDNEGKLFFGSGTQLSVL.

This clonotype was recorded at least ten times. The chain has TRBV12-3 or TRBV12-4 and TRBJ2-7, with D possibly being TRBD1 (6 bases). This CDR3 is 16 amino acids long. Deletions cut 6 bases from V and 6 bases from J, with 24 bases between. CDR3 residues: CASSSTGTSSSPEQYF. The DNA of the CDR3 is TGTGCCAGCAGCTCGACCGGGACATCTTCCTCCCCCGAGCAGTACTTC.

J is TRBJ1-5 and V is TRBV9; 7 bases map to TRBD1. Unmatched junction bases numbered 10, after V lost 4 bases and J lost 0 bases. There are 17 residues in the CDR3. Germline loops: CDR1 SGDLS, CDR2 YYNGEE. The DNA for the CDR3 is TGTGCCAGCAGCCGCGACAGGGTGTGGGATAGCAATCAGCCCCAGCATTTT. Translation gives CASSRDRVWDSNQPQHF.

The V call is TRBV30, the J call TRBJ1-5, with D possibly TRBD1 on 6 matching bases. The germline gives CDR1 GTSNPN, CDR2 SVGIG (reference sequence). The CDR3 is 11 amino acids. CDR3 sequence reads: CAGGGGGPQHF. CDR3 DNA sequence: TGTGCTGGAGGGGGAGGTGGGCCCCAGCATTTT.

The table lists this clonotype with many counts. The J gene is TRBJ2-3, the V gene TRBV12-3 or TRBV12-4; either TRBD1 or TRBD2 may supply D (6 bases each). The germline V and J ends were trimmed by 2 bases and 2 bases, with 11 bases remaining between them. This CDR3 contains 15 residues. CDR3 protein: CASSLRGLATDTQYF. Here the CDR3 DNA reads TGTGCCAGCAGTTTACGGGGGCTGGCCACAGATACGCAGTATTTT.

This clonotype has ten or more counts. The CDR3 nucleotides read TGTGCCAGCAGCGTAGGTATCGGGGGCCCGGGCGAGACCCAGTACTTC. Residues: CASSVGIGGPGETQYF. The chain is built from TRBV9 and TRBJ2-5, with D possibly called TRBD1 or TRBD2 (6 bases each). The V gene's germline CDR1 is SGDLS and CDR2 YYNGEE. The CDR3 is 16 amino acids. Trimming took 0 bases from V and 5 from J, leaving 17 bases between them.

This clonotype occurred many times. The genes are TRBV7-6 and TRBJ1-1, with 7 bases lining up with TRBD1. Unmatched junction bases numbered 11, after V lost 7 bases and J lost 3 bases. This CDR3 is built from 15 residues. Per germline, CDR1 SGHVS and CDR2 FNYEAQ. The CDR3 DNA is TGTGCCAGCACCCCGGCAGGGGGGTGGGACACTGAAGCTTTCTTT. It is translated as CASTPAGGWDTEAFF.

Written as DNA, the CDR3 is TGTGCCAGCAGCTCACAGGGGTGGAACACTGAAGCTTTCTTT. Protein product: CASSSQGWNTEAFF. The chain combines TRBV14 with TRBJ1-1; 7 bases line up with TRBD1. V lost 5 bases, J lost 1 base, and 4 bases stayed unmatched. CDR3 size: 14 residues. Germline V gene lookup returns CDR1 SGHDN and CDR2 FVKESK.

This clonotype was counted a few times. CDR3 region: CATSRGRADTEAFF. The CDR3, as DNA: TGTGCCACCAGCAGAGGACGGGCGGACACTGAAGCTTTCTTT. This chain connects TRBV15 to TRBJ1-1; no reliable D call. The V and J ends lost 1 base and 3 bases respectively, with 9 bases between them. The germline gives CDR1 LNHNV, CDR2 YYDKDF (reference sequence). The CDR3 extends over 14 amino acids.

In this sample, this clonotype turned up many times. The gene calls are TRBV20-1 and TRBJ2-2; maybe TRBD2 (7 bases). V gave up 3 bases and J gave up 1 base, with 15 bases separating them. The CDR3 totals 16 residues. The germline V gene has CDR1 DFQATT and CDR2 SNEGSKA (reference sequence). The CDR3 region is CSARRWRGLNTGELFF. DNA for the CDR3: TGCAGTGCTAGGCGTTGGCGGGGGCTGAACACCGGGGAGCTGTTTTTT.

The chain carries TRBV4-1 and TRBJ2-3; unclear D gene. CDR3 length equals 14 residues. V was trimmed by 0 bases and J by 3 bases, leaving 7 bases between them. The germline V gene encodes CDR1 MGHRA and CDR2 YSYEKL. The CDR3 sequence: CASSQDQVTDTQYF. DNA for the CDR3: TGCGCCAGCAGCCAAGATCAAGTTACAGATACGCAGTATTTT.

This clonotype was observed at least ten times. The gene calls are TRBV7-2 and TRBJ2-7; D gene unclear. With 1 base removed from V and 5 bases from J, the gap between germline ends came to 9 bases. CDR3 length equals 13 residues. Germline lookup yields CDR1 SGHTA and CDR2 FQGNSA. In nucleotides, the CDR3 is TGTGCCAGCAGCTTAGGAGTACTAAACGAGCAGTACTTC. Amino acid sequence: CASSLGVLNEQYF.

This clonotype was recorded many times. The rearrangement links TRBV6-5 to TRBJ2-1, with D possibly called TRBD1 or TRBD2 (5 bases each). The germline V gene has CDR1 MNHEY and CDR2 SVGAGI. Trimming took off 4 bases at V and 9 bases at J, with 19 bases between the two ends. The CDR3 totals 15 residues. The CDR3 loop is CASSSLGTVLGEQFF. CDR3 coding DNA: TGTGCCAGCAGTTCCCTCGGGACGGTGTTAGGTGAGCAGTTCTTC.

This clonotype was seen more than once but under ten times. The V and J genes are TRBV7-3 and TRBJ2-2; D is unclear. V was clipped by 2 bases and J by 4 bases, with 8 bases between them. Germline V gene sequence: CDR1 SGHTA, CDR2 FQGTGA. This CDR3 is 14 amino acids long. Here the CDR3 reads CASSLDLVTGELFF. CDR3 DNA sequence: TGTGCCAGCAGCTTAGACTTAGTCACCGGGGAGCTGTTTTTT.

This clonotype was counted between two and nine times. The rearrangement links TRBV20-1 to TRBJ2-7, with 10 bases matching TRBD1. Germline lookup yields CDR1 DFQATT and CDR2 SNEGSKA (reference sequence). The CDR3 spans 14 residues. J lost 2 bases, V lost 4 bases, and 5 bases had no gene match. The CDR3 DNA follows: TGCAGTGCTACCGGGACAGGGGAGACCTACGAGCAGTACTTC. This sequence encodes CSATGTGETYEQYF.

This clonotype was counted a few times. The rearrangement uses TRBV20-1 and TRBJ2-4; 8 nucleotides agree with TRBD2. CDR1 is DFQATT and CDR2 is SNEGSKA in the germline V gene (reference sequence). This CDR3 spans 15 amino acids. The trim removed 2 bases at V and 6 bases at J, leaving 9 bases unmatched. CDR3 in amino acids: CSARPLSGTGNIQYF. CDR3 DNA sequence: TGCAGTGCTAGACCCCTTAGCGGGACGGGAAACATTCAGTACTTC.

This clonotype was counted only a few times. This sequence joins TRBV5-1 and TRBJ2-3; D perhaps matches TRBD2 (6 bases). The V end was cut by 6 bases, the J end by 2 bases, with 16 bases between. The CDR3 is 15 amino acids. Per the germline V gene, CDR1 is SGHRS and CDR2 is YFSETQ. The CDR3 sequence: CASKFWGDHTDTQYF. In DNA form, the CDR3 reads TGCGCCAGCAAGTTCTGGGGGGATCACACAGATACGCAGTATTTT.